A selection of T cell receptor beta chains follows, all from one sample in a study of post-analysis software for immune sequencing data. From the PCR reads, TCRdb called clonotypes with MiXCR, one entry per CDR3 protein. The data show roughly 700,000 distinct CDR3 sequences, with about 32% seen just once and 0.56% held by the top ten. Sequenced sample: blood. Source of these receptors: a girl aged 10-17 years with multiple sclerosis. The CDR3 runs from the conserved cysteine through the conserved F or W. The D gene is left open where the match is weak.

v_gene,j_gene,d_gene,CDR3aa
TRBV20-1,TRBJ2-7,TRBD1,CSAEPTTRDRGFEQYF
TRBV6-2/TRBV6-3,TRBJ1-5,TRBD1,CASRDRDRQPQHF
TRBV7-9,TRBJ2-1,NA,CASSLLGESNEQFF
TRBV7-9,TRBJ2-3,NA,CASSLADISDTQYF
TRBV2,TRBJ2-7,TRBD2,CASSMGYQGLASEQYF
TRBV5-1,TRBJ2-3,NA,CASSGGHTSTDTQYF
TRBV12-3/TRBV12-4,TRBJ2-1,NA,CASSDSDRHNEQFF
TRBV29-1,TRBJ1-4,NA,CSVAGTQLFF
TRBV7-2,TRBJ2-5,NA,CASSLGVGGRYF
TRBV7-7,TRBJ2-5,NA,CASSQRGGSGETQYF
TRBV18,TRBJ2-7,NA,CASSPDGVFWTNYEQYF
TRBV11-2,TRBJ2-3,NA,CASSPSTSPHTDTQYF
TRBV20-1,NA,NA,CSVRSDAYEQYF
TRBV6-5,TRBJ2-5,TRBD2,CASSYPGLAGIAQYF
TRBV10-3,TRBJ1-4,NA,CAISDLENRVNPEKLFF
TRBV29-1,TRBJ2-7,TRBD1,CSVTPRDRGDEQYF
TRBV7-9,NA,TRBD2,CVSSLVSRGRLEQYF
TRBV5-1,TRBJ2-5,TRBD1,CASSLAVDRVTAIATTQYF
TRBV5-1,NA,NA,CASSLTGGRSHEQYF
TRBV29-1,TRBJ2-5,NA,CSVEGSGGAQYF
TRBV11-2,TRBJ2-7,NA,CASSLDITGFSYEQYF
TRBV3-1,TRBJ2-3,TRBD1,CASSRQGADTQYF
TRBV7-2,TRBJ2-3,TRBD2,CASSPVGLALPRTSTDTQYF
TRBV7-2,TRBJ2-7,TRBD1,CASSLDRDVYEQYF
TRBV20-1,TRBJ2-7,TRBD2,CSARATGTSGYEQYF
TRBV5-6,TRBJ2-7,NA,CASGLEGSLYEQYF
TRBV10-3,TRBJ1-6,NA,CAAGIADSTNSPLHF